These 17 T cell receptor delta chains were sequenced from one sample in a study of gamma-delta chains in newborns, infants, children. With CATT, TCRdb re-called clones from the reads. The sample holds about 6,100 delta-chain clones, approximately 2.4% seen once. The source material was blood. These receptors all stem from a child who was a newborn, infant or young child, either healthy, febrile or measles-vaccinated (not recorded which).

This clone is labeled medium-sized. This may be a read error: a much more frequent sequence differs by one nucleotide. The J gene is TRDJ2, the V gene TRDV2; 8 bases align to TRDD3. V lost 2 bases, J lost 1 base, and 2 bases stayed unmatched. CDR1 is GEAIGNYY, CDR2 EKD, per germline. The CDR3 sequence is 15 residues long. The CDR3 region has the DNA TGTGCCTGTGACATGCTGGGGGATTTGACAGCACAACTCTTCTTT. Its protein is CACDMLGDLTAQLFF.

In its sample, this clone is medium-sized. The chain has TRDV2 and TRDJ1, with 13 bases matching TRDD3. CDR1 and CDR2 (germline): GEAIGNYY, EKD. CDR3 size: 16 residues. The V segment lost 3 bases and the J segment 0 bases; nucleotides outside the gene matches: 3. CDR3 sequence reads: CACDVLGDTHTDKLIF. CDR3 coding DNA: TGTGCCTGTGACGTACTGGGGGATACGCACACCGATAAACTCATCTTT.

By share of the sample, this clone is medium-sized. This chain connects TRDV2 to TRDJ1; 7 bases align to TRDD3. Germline trimming cut 0 bases from V and 2 bases from J; bases unmatched to any gene: 5. The CDR3 has 15 amino acids. Looked up from germline, CDR1 is GEAIGNYY and CDR2 is EKD. The CDR3: CACDTLLGKTDKLIF. CDR3 in DNA: TGTGCCTGTGACACCTTACTGGGGAAGACCGATAAACTCATCTTT.

This clone came up a few times. The mismatch at residue 13 between this DNA's translation and the TCRdb protein of a much larger clone likely reflects a read error; the protein shown is translated from the DNA. The rearrangement uses TRDV2 and TRDJ3, with 9 bases matching TRDD3. The V gene's germline CDR1 is GEAIGNYY and CDR2 EKD. The CDR3 sequence is 17 residues long. The CDR3 sequence: CACDYWGSSWDTLQMFF. The CDR3 coding sequence is TGTGCCTGTGACTACTGGGGGAGCTCCTGGGACACCCTACAGATGTTTTTC.

This clone is medium-sized (0.01 to 0.1%) within its sample. This may stem from a read error, because a much larger clone lies one nucleotide away. The same CDR3 is also encoded by other DNA sequences in this sample. This chain connects TRDV2 to TRDJ2, with 10 bases fitting TRDD3. The CDR3 runs to 14 residues. Trimming at V came to 3 bases and at J to 5 bases, leaving 2 bases not matched to a gene. The V gene's germline CDR1 is GEAIGNYY and CDR2 EKD. CDR3 protein: CACDLLGDTAQLFF. In nucleotides, the CDR3 is TGTGCCTGTGACCTACTGGGGGATACAGCACAACTCTTCTTT.

The J gene is TRDJ3, the V gene TRDV2; 10 bases fit TRDD3. This CDR3 has 20 amino acids. With 0 bases clipped from V and 0 bases from J, the junction kept 7 bases outside the gene matches. CDR1 is GEAIGNYY, CDR2 EKD, per germline. The chain's CDR3 is CACDTVLGDYSSWDTRQMFF. CDR3 in DNA: TGTGCCTGTGACACCGTACTGGGGGATTACTCCTCCTGGGACACCCGACAGATGTTTTTC.

On this clone itself: This DNA translates differently at residue 15 from the TCRdb protein, which is that of a much larger clone; a read error is likely, and the protein shown is the DNA's own translation. V usage is TRDV2 and J usage is TRDJ2; 9 nucleotides agree with TRDD3. The length of the CDR3 is 18 residues. CDR1 and CDR2 (germline): GEAIGNYY, EKD. In nucleotides, the CDR3 is TGTGCCTGTGACACCGCGGATTACTGGGGGACTTTGACAGCACGACTCTTCTTT. Translating gives CACDTADYWGTLTARLFF.

A word on this clone: The junction and the germline gene differ at one end; a read error may be behind it. Other DNA sequences in the same sample also yield this CDR3. This chain links TRDV2 with TRDJ3, with 7 bases lining up with TRDD3. The length of the CDR3 is 18 residues. CDR1 is GEAIGNYY and CDR2 is EKD in the germline V gene. For the CDR3, the DNA is TGTGCCTGCGACACGTTGGGGGACAGCTCCTGGGACACCCGACAGATGTTTTTC. Encoded protein: CACDTLGDSSWDTRQMFF.

Regarding this clone: The mismatch at residue 3 between this DNA's translation and the TCRdb protein of a much larger clone likely reflects a read error; the protein shown is translated from the DNA. The rearrangement links TRDV2 to TRDJ3, with 11 positions matching TRDD3. Germline assignment: CDR1 GEAIGNYY and CDR2 EKD. The CDR3 spans 17 residues. This CDR3 is CAGDNWGISWDTRQMFF. The CDR3 nucleotides are TGTGCCGGTGACAACTGGGGGATATCCTGGGACACCCGACAGATGTTTTTC.

Judged by abundance, this clone is medium-sized. The V gene is TRDV2, the J gene TRDJ1; no firm D call. In germline, CDR1 is GEAIGNYY, CDR2 EKD. This CDR3 contains 10 residues. V lost 5 bases and J lost 4, with 4 bases in between. CDR3 region: CACGFDKLIF. The CDR3 DNA follows: TGTGCCTGTGGGTTCGATAAACTCATCTTT.

Within the sample, this clone is medium-sized (0.01 to 0.1%). Other DNA sequences of this sample code for an identical CDR3. The chain recombines TRDV2 with TRDJ3, with 11 bases lining up with TRDD3. With V trimmed by 4 bases and J by 0 bases, 7 bases remained unmatched. The CDR3 sequence is 19 residues long. Germline values: CDR1 GEAIGNYY, CDR2 EKD. DNA of the CDR3: TGTGCCTGTGATCCCACTGGGGGATATGACTCCTGGGACACCCGACAGATGTTTTTC. Its translation: CACDPTGGYDSWDTRQMFF.

In its sample, this clone is medium-sized. This CDR3 is also generated by other DNA sequences in the sample. The chain couples TRDV2 to TRDJ3; 10 nucleotides match TRDD3. The CDR3 contains 18 residues. Germline assignment: CDR1 GEAIGNYY and CDR2 EKD. V gave up 4 bases and J gave up 0 bases; unmatched junction bases: 5. The CDR3, as DNA: TGTGCCTGTGATACTGGGGGATGGAGCTCCTGGGACACCCGACAGATGTTTTTC. Translated: CACDTGGWSSWDTRQMFF.

In its sample, this clone is medium-sized. The sample contains more than one DNA sequence encoding this CDR3. The V and J genes are TRDV2 and TRDJ3; 9 bases are shared with TRDD3. V was pared by 3 bases and J by 0 bases, with 5 bases of the junction left unmatched. CDR1 is GEAIGNYY and CDR2 is EKD in the germline V gene. This CDR3 spans 18 amino acids. The CDR3 DNA follows: TGTGCCTGTGACGTACTGGGGGAGAGCTCCTGGGACACCCGACAGATGTTTTTC. Translation gives CACDVLGESSWDTRQMFF.

This clone was detected only a few times. This chain uses TRDV2 with TRDJ3, with a tentative D call TRDD3 (6 bases). The germline gives CDR1 GEAIGNYY, CDR2 EKD. The V gene lost 1 base and the J gene lost 0 bases, with 9 bases spanning the gap. This CDR3 contains 17 residues. The CDR3 DNA follows: TGTGCCTGTGACACGAATGGGGGCTCCTGGGACACCCGACAGATGTTTTTC. Translation gives CACDTNGGSWDTRQMFF.

This clone was found a few times. A much larger clone sits a single nucleotide away, making a read error possible. Because the CDR3's place on the DNA is in doubt, the DNA is left out and the CDR3 is given as listed by TCRdb. The same CDR3 arises from other DNA sequences in this sample as well. The chain couples TRDV2 to TRDJ3; TRDD3, the D gene given by the table, was not confirmed from the DNA. The germline V gene encodes CDR1 GEAIGNYY and CDR2 EKD. From its first to its last residue, the CDR3 has 18 amino acids. The CDR3 sequence: CACDTVGEGSWDTRQMFF.

By share of the sample, this clone is medium-sized. This sample includes further DNA sequences coding for the same CDR3. V and J are TRDV2 and TRDJ3; D call uncertain. The CDR3 consists of 19 residues. Per germline, CDR1 GEAIGNYY and CDR2 EKD. V was pared by 3 bases and J by 0 bases, with 17 bases between. CDR3 DNA: TGTGCCTGTGACCCGGCGAGGATGGGAAGCTCCTGGGACACCCGACAGATGTTTTTC. This encodes CACDPARMGSSWDTRQMFF.

This clone counts as medium-sized. This same CDR3 is encoded by further DNA sequences in the sample. The chain uses TRDV2 and TRDJ3; TRDD3 agrees at 10 bases. Trimming removed 0 bases from V and 1 base from J; junction bases left unmatched: 2. The germline gives CDR1 GEAIGNYY, CDR2 EKD. The CDR3 runs to 18 residues. This chain's CDR3 is CACDTGGYGSWDTRQMFF. The CDR3 DNA is TGTGCCTGTGACACCGGGGGATACGGTTCCTGGGACACCCGACAGATGTTTTTC.